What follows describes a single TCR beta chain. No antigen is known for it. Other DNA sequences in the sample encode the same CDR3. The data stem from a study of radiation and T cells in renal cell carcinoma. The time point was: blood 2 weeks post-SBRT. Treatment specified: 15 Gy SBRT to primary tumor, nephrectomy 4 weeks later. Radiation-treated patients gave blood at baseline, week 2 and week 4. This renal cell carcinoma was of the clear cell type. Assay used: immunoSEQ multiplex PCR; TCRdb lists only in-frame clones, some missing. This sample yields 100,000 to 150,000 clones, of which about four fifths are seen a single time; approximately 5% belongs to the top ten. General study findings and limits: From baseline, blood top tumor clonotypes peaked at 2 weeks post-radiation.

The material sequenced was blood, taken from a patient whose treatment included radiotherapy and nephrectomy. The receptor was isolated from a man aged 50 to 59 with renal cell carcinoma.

CDR3 sequence reads: CASSLAAGRNTEAFF. The CDR3 DNA reads as TGCGCCAGCAGCTTGGCGGCAGGACGAAACACTGAAGCTTTCTTT. J is TRBJ1-1 and V is TRBV5-1; D is unresolved. CDR3 size: 15 residues. The V and J ends lost 0 bases and 2 bases respectively, with 11 bases between them. Germline CDR1 and CDR2: SGHRS and YFSETQ.